This entry features one T cell receptor (beta chain) sequence. The table lists this clonotype with many counts. No antigen is known for it. No base-level quality is on record; no much larger clone is a single base apart. The sequencer was an Illumina Genome Analyzer IIx. TCRdb ran its own pipeline on the public reads, namely fastp trimming at Q25 and MiXCR clone calling, and kept in-frame beta chains. When rows share a CDR3 protein, they turn into one entry using the most common DNA and genes. This sample has some 15,000 distinct CDR3 sequences in its table, and roughly a third of those were observed once. Around 15% of the sample lies in the top ten. The source of the sample is a study (dated by TCRdb to 2012 to 2015). Including the terminal cysteine and phenylalanine, the CDR3 comprises 13 residues. Kept here is only the CDR3 DNA, which spans 39 bases and is read in frame from base 1. Relative to germline, V is 0 bases shorter and J is 7 bases shorter, with 10 bases between their ends. Via the germline V gene, CDR1 is LGHNA and CDR2 YSLEER.

Sequenced material: blood. This sequence uses TRBV4-3 and TRBJ2-7; the D segment may tentatively be TRBD1 or TRBD2, each giving 5 matched bases. The TCR was taken from a human donor. The CDR3 region: CASSQDTGREQYF. The nucleotides read TGCGCCAGCAGCCAAGATACGGGGCGAGAGCAGTACTTC.